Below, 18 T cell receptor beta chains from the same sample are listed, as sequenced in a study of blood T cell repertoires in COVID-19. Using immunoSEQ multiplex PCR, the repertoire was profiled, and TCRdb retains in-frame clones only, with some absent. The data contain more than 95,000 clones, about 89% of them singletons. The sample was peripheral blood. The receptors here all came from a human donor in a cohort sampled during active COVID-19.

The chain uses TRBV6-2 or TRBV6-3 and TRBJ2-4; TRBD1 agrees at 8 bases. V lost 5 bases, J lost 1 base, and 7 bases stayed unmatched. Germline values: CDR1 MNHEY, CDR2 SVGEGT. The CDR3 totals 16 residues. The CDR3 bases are TGTGCCAGCAGTCATCAGGGGGCTGGGGCCAAAAACATTCAGTACTTC. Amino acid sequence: CASSHQGAGAKNIQYF.

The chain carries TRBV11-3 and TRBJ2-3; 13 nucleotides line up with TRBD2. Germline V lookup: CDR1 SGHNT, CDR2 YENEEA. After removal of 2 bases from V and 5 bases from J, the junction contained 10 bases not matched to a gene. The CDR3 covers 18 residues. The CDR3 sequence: CASSLPSGLAGVGDTQYF. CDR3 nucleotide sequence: TGTGCCAGCAGCTTACCCTCAGGACTAGCGGGGGTCGGAGATACGCAGTATTTT.

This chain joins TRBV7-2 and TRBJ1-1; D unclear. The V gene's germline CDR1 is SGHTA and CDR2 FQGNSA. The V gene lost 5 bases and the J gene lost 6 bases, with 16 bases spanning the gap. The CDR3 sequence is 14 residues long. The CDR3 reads CASSPAGVRSEAFF. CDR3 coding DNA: TGTGCCAGCAGCCCCGCCGGGGTACGATCTGAAGCTTTCTTT.

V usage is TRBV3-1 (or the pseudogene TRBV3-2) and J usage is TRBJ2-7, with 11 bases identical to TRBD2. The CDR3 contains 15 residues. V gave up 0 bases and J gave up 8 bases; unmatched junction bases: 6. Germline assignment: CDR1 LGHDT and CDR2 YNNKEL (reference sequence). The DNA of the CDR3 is TGTGCCAGCAGCCAAGACACTAGCGGGAGTTATAAGCAGTACTTC. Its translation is CASSQDTSGSYKQYF.

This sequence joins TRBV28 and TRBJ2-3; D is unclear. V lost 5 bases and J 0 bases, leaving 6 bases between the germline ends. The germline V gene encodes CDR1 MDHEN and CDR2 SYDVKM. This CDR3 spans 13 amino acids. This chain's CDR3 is CASSPPSTDTQYF. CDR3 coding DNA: TGTGCCAGCAGTCCCCCAAGCACAGATACGCAGTATTTT.

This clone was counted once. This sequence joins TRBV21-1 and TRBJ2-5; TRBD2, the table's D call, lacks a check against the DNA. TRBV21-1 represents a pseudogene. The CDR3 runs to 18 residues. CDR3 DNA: TGTGCCAGCAGCAAAGAGGGGGGGGCAGGCTCCCTGCCAGAGACCCAGTACTTC. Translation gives CASSKEGGAGSLPETQYF.

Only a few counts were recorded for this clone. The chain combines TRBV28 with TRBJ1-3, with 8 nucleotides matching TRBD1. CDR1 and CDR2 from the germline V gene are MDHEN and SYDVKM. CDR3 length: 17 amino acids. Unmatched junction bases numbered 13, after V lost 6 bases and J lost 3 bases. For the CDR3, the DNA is TGTGCCAGCAGCGGACAGGGTTCCTTGGTGGGTGGAAACACCATATATTTT. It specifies CASSGQGSLVGGNTIYF.

The CDR3 sequence is CASSPPVGGRARNEQFF. In DNA form, the CDR3 reads TGTGCCAGCTCACCACCGGTGGGCGGGAGGGCCCGGAATGAGCAGTTCTTC. The gene calls are TRBV18 and TRBJ2-1; TRBD2 agrees at 9 bases. Per germline, CDR1 KGHSH and CDR2 LQKENI. The CDR3 runs to 17 residues. The junction had 10 bases not matched to a gene; V was cut back by 0 bases and J by 7 bases.

The CDR3 is CASSLAIASNEQFF. CDR3 bases: TGTGCCAGCAGCTTGGCCATAGCGAGCAATGAGCAGTTCTTC. The chain employs TRBV7-2 and TRBJ2-1; D may be TRBD2 (5 bases). From germline, CDR1 is SGHTA and CDR2 FQGNSA. There are 14 residues in the CDR3. The ends were cut back, 3 bases at V and 6 bases at J, with 12 bases in the middle. Full variable domain (rest looked up from reference TRBV7-2 and TRBJ2-1): GAGVSQSPSNKVTEKGKDVELRCDPISGHTALYWYRQSLGQGLEFLIYFQGNSAPDKSGLPSDRFSAERTGGSVSTLTIQRTQQEDSAVYLCASSLAIASNEQFFGPGTRLTVL.

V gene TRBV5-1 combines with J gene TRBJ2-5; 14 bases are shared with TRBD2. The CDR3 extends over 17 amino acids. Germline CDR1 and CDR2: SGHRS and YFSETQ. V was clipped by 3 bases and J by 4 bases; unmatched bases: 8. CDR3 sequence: CASSSGGLAGGGETQYF. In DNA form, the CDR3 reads TGCGCCAGCAGCTCTGGTGGACTAGCGGGGGGTGGAGAGACCCAGTACTTC.

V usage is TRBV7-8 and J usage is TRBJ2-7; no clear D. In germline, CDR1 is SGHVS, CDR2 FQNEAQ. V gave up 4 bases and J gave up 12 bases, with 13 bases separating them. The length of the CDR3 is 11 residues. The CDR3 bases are TGTGCCAGCAGCTCACTGGGCACCACGTACTTC. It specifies CASSSLGTTYF.

CDR3: CASSSWGALNSPLHF. CDR3 nucleotides: TGTGCCAGCAGCTCCTGGGGAGCTCTCAATTCACCCCTCCACTTT. The gene calls are TRBV5-6 and TRBJ1-6, with D unclear. The V gene's germline CDR1 is SGHDT and CDR2 YYEEEE. The CDR3 is 15 amino acids. V lost 3 bases to trimming and J lost 7 bases, with 14 bases between them.

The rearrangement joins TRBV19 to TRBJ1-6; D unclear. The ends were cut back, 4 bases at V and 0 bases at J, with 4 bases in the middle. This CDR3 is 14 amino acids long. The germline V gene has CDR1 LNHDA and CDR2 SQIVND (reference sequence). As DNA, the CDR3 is TGTGCCAGTAGTACCAGCTCCTATAATTCACCCCTCCACTTT. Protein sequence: CASSTSSYNSPLHF.

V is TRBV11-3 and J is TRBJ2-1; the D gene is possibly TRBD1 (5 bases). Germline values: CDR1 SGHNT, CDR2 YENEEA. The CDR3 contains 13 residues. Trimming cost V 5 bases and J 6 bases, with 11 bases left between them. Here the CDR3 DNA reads TGTGCCAGCAGCACCCCAGGGTCCAATGAGCAGTTCTTC. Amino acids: CASSTPGSNEQFF.

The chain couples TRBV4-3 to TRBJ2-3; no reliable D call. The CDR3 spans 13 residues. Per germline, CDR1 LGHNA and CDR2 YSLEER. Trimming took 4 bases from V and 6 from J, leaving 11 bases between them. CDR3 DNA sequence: TGCGCCAGCAGCCCTAGGAAGAGGGATACGCAGTATTTT. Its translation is CASSPRKRDTQYF.

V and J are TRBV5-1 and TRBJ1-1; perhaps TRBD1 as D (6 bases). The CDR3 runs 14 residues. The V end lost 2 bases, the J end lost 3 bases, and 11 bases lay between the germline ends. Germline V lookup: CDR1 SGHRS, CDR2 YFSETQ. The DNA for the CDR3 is TGCGCCAGCAGCTTCCAGGGGTCGGACACTGAAGCTTTCTTT. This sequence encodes CASSFQGSDTEAFF.

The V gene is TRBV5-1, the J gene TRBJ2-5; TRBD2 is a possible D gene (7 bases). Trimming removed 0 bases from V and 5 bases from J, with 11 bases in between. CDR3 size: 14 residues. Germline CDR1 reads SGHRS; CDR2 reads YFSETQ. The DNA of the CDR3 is TGCGCCAGCAGCTTGGTCAGGGGAGGGGAGACCCAGTACTTC. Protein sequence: CASSLVRGGETQYF.

CDR3 in DNA: TGTGCCACCAGTGACACCGGGTTAAATAGGTTCAATGAGCAGTTCTTC. Encoded protein: CATSDTGLNRFNEQFF. The chain carries TRBV24-1 and TRBJ2-1; D not certain. CDR3 size: 16 residues. CDR1 KGHDR and CDR2 SFDVKD come from the germline V gene. Trimming pared 4 bases from V and 6 bases from J, leaving 18 bases between.